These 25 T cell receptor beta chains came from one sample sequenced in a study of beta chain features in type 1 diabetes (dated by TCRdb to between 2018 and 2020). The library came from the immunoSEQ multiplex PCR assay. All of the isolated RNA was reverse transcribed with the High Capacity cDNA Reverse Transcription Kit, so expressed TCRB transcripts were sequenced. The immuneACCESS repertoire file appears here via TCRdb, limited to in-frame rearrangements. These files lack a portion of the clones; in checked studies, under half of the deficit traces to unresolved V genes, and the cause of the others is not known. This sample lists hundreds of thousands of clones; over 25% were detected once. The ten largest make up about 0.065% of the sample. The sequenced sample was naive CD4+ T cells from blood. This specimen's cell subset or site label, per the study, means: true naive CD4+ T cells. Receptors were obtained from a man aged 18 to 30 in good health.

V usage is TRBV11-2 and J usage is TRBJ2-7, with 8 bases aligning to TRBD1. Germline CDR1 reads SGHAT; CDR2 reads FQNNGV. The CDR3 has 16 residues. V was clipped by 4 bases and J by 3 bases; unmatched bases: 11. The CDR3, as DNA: TGTGCCAGCAGCTACTATGCCCGACAGGGGATCTACGAGCAGTACTTC. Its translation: CASSYYARQGIYEQYF.

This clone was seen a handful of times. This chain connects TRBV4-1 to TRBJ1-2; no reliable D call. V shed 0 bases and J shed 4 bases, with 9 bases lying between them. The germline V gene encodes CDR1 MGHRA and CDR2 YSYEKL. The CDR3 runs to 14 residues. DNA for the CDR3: TGCGCCAGCAGCCAAGAAGAGGGAGGCTATGGCTACACCTTC. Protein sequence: CASSQEEGGYGYTF.

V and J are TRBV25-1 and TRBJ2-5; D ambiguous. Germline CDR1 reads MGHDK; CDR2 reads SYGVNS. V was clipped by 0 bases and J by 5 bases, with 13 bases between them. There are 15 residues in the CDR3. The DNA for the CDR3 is TGTGCCAGCAGTGAATATACCGGGCCACAGGAGACCCAGTACTTC. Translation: CASSEYTGPQETQYF.

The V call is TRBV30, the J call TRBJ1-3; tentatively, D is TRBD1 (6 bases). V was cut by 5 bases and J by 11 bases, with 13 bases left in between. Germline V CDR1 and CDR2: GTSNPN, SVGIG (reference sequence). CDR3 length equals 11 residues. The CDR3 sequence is CAWDTGTSIYF. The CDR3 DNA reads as TGTGCCTGGGATACCGGGACATCCATATATTTT.

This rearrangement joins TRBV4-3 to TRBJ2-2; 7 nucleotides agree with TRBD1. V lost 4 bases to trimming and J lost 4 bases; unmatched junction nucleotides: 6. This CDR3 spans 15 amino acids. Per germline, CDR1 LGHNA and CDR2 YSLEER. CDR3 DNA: TGCGCCAGCAGCCGCGACAGGGCGGGCACCGGGGAGCTGTTTTTT. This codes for CASSRDRAGTGELFF.

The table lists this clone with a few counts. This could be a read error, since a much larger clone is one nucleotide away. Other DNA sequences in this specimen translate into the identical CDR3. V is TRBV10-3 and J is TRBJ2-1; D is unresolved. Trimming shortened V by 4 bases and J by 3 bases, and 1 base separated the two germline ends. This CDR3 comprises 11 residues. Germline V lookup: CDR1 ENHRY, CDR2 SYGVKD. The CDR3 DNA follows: TGTGCCATCAGTGGCTACAATGAGCAGTTCTTC. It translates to CAISGYNEQFF.

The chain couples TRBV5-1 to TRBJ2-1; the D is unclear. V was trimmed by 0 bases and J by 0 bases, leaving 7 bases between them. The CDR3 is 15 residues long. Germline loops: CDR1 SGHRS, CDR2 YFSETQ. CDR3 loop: CASSLALSSYNEQFF. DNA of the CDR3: TGCGCCAGCAGCTTGGCTCTCAGCTCCTACAATGAGCAGTTCTTC. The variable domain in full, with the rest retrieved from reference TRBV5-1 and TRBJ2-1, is KAGVTQTPRYLIKTRGQQVTLSCSPISGHRSVSWYQQTPGQGLQFLFEYFSETQRNKGNFPGRFSGRQFSNSRSEMNVSTLELGDSALYLCASSLALSSYNEQFFGPGTRLTVL.

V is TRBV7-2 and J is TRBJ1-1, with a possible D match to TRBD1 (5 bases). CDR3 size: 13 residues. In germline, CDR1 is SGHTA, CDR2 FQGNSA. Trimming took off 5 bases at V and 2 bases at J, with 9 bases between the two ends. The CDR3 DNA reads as TGTGCCAGCAGCACGACAGTCAACACTGAAGCTTTCTTT. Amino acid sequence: CASSTTVNTEAFF.

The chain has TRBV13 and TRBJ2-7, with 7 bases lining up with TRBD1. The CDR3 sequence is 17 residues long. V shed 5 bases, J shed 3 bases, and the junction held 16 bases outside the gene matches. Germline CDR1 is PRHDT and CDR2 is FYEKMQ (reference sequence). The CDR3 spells CASSPPPTGTSLYEQYF. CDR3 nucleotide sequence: TGTGCCAGCAGCCCCCCTCCGACAGGGACGTCTCTCTACGAGCAGTACTTC.

The CDR3 DNA sequence: TGTGCCAGCAGCTTAAGGACTCTTACAGATACGCAGTATTTT. This translates into CASSLRTLTDTQYF. The chain joins TRBV7-8 to TRBJ2-3; possibly TRBD2 for D (5 bases). CDR3 size: 14 residues. V lost 2 bases and J 3 bases, leaving 9 bases between the germline ends. Germline lookup yields CDR1 SGHVS and CDR2 FQNEAQ.

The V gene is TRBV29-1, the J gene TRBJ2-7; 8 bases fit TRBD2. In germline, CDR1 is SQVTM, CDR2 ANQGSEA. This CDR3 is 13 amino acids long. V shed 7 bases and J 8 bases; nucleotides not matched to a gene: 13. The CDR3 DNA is TGCAGCGCCCTTAGCGGGGAGACCATTCAGCAGTACTTC. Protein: CSALSGETIQQYF.

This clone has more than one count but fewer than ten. CDR3: CSVDSGTGSLQETQYF. Written as DNA, the CDR3 is TGCAGCGTTGATTCCGGGACAGGGAGTTTGCAAGAGACCCAGTACTTC. The chain carries TRBV29-1 and TRBJ2-5; TRBD1 matches at 9 bases. CDR1 and CDR2 from the germline V gene are SQVTM and ANQGSEA. Germline trimming cut 3 bases from V and 2 bases from J; bases unmatched to any gene: 10. The CDR3 totals 16 residues. The complete variable domain, with remaining parts taken from reference TRBV29-1 and TRBJ2-5, reads SAVISQKPSRDICQRGTSLTIQCQVDSQVTMMFWYRQQPGQSLTLIATANQGSEATYESGFVIDKFPISRPNLTFSTLTVSNMSPEDSSIYLCSVDSGTGSLQETQYFGPGTRLLVL.

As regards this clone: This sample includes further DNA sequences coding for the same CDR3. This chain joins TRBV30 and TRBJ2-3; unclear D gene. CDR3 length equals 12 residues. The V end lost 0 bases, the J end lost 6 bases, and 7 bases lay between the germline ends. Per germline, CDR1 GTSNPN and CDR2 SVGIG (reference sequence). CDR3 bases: TGTGCCTGGAGTGTGGGTTTGGATACGCAGTATTTT. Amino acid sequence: CAWSVGLDTQYF.

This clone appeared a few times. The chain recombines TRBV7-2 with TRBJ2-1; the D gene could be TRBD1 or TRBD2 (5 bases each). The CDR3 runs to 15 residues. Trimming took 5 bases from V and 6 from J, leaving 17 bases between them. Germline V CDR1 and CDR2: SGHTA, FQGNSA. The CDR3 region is CASSLTGPRINEQFF. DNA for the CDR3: TGTGCCAGCAGCCTGACGGGACCCAGAATCAATGAGCAGTTCTTC.

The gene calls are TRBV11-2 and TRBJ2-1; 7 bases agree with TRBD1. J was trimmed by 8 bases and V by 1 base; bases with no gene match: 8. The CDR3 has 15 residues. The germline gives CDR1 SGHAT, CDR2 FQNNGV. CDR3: CASSLGFRGIDEQFF. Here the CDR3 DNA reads TGTGCCAGCAGCTTAGGATTCAGGGGGATCGATGAGCAGTTCTTC.

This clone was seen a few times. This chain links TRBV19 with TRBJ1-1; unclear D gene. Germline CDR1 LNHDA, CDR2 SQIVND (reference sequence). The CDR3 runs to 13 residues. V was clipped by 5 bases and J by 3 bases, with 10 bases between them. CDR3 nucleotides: TGTGCCAGTAGTCAAATCAGTGACACTGAAGCTTTCTTT. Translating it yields CASSQISDTEAFF.

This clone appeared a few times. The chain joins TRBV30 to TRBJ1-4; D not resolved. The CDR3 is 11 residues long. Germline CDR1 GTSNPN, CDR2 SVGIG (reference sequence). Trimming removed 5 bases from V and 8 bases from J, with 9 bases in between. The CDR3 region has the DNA TGTGCCTGGTCCCCTGGAGAAAAACTGTTTTTT. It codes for CAWSPGEKLFF.

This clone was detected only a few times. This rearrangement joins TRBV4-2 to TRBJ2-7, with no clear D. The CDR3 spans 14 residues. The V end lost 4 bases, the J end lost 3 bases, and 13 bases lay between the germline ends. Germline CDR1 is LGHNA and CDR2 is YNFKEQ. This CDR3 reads CASSRTRYDYEQYF. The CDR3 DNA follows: TGTGCCAGCAGCCGTACTCGATACGACTACGAGCAGTACTTC.

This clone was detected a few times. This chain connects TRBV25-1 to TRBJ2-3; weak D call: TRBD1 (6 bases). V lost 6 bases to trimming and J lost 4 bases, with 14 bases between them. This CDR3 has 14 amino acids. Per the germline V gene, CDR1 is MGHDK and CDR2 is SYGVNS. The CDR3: CASSRIGQPDTQYF. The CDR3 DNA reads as TGTGCCAGCAGCAGGATCGGACAGCCAGATACGCAGTATTTT.

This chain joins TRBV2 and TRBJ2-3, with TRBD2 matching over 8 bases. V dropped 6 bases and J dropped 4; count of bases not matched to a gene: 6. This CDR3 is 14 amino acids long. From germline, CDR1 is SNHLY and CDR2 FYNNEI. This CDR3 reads CASRIAGGADTQYF. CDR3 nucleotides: TGTGCCAGCAGAATCGCGGGAGGTGCAGATACGCAGTATTTT.

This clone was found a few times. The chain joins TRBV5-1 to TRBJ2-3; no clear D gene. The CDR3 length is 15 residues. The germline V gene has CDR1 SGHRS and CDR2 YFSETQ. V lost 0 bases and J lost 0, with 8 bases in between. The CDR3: CASSLARTSTDTQYF. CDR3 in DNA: TGCGCCAGCAGCTTGGCAAGAACTAGCACAGATACGCAGTATTTT.

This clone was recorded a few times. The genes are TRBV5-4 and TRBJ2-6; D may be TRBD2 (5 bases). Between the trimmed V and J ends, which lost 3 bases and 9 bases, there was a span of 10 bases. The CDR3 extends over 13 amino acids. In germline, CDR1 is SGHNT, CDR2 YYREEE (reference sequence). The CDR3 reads CASSSPGGNVLTF. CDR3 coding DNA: TGTGCCAGCAGCTCCCCCGGAGGCAACGTCCTGACTTTC.

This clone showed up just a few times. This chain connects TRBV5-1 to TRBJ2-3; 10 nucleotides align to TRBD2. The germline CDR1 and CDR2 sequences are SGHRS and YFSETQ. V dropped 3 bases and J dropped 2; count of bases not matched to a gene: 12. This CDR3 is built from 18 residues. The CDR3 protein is CASSSQTSGPYLTDTQYF. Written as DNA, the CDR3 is TGCGCCAGCAGCTCCCAGACTAGCGGGCCCTACCTCACAGATACGCAGTATTTT.

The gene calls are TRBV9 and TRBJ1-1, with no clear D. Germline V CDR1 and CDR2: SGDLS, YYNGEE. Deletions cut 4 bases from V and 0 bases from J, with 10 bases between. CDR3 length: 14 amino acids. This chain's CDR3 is CASSLGWMNTEAFF. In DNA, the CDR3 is TGTGCCAGCAGCCTCGGGTGGATGAACACTGAAGCTTTCTTT.

This chain's CDR3 is CASSLGGPSEDEQFF. In DNA, the CDR3 is TGTGCCAGCAGCTTAGGTGGACCATCGGAGGATGAGCAGTTCTTC. The chain carries TRBV7-9 and TRBJ2-1; D is possibly TRBD2 (5 bases). This CDR3 has 15 residues. The V gene lost 1 base and the J gene lost 8 bases, with 15 bases spanning the gap. Germline CDR1 and CDR2: SEHNR and FQNEAQ (reference sequence).